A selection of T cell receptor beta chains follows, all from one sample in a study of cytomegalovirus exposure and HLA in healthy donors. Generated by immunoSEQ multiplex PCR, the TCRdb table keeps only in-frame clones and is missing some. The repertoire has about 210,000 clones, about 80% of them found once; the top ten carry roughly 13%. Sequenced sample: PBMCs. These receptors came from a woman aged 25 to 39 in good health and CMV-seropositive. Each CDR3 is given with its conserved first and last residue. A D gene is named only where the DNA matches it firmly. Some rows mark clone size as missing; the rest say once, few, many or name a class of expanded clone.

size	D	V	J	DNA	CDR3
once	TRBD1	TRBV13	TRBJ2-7	TGTGCCAGCAGCTTACGACAGGGGGCTGGCGAGCAGTACTTC	CASSLRQGAGEQYF
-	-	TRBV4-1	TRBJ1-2	TGCGCCAGCAGCCAAACAGGGAGCTATGGCTACACCTTC	CASSQTGSYGYTF
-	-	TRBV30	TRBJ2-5	TGTGCCTGGAGCCCCCGGGGAGGCTATGAGACCCAGTACTTC	CAWSPRGGYETQYF
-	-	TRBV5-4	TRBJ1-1	TGTGCCAGCAGGGTCACAGGGCACACTGAAGCTTTCTTT	CASRVTGHTEAFF
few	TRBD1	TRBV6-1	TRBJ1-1	TGTGCCAGCAGTGAGCCCACAGGGGTAAACACTGAAGCTTTCTTT	CASSEPTGVNTEAFF
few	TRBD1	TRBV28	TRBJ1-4	TGTGCCAGCAGTTTGGAATGGGACAGGGACAAACTGTTTTTT	CASSLEWDRDKLFF
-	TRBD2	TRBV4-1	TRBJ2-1	TGCGCCAGCAGCTACTCGGGGGGTTTGAGCTCCTACAATGAGCAGTTCTTC	CASSYSGGLSSYNEQFF
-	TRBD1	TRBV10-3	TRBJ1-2	TGTGCCATCGCGGAGGGGGCAGGCTACACCTTC	CAIAEGAGYTF
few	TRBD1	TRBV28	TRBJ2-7	TGTGCCAGCAGTTTCCTCGGACAGGTCTACGAGCAGTACTTC	CASSFLGQVYEQYF
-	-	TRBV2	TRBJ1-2	TGTGCCAGCACCTGGGGGGGAGAAGGTAACTATGGCTACACCTTC	CASTWGGEGNYGYTF
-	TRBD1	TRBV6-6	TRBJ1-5	TGTGCCAGCAGTTACCCAGGACAGGGGCCCCAGCCCCAGCATTTT	CASSYPGQGPQPQHF
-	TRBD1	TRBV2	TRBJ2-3	TGTGCCAGCCTAGGGACAGCTAGCACAGATACGCAGTATTTT	CASLGTASTDTQYF
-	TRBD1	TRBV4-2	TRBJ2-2	TGTGCCAGCAGCCCGCCGGGACAGGGGAGAACCGGGGAGCTGTTTTTT	CASSPPGQGRTGELFF
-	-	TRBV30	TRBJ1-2	TGTGCCTGGAGCCGAGGGAGAGAAGGTGGCTACACCTTC	CAWSRGREGGYTF
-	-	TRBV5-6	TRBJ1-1	TGTGCCAGCAGCTTGGGTCGTTTTGAAGCTTTCTTT	CASSLGRFEAFF
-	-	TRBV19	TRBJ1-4	TGTGCCAGTAGTATAGAGCATTCGGAGTCTAATGAAAAACTGTTTTTT	CASSIEHSESNEKLFF
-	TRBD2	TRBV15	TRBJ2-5	TGTGCCACCGGATGGCGGGAGGGGCCCCAAGAGACCCAGTACTTC	CATGWREGPQETQYF
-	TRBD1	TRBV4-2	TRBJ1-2	TGTGCCAGCAGCCAAGCCCAGGGACAGGGGGCTCATGGCTACACCTTC	CASSQAQGQGAHGYTF
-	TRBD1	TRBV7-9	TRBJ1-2	TGTGCCAGCAGCCTTCAGGGGGACTATGGCTACACCTTC	CASSLQGDYGYTF
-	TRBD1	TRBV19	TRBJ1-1	TGTGCCAGTAGTATCTATGAGACAGGGGTGAACACTGAAGCTTTCTTT	CASSIYETGVNTEAFF
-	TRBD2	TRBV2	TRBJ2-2	TGTGCCAGCAGAGTAGCGGGAGAGTCGGGGGAGCTGTTTTTT	CASRVAGESGELFF
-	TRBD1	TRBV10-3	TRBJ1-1	TGTGCCATGAATGCAGGGGGCCCTGAAGCTTTCTTT	CAMNAGGPEAFF
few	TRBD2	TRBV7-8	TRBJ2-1	TGTGCCAGCAGTGTACCGGGACTAGCGGGAAATGAGCAGTTCTTC	CASSVPGLAGNEQFF
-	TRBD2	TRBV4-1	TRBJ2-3	TGCGCCAGCAGCCAAGATACTAGCGGCACAGATACGCAGTATTTT	CASSQDTSGTDTQYF
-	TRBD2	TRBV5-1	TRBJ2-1	TGCGCCAGCAGCCCTGCGGGGGTCGGTGAGCAGTTCTTC	CASSPAGVGEQFF
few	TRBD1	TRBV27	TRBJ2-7	TGTGCCAGCAGTCCAAGGACAGGGGAGATTGGGACCTACGAGCAGTACTTC	CASSPRTGEIGTYEQYF
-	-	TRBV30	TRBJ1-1	TGTGCCTGTGAGAGGGTGATGAACACTGAAGCTTTCTTT	CACERVMNTEAFF
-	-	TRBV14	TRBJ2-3	TGTGCCAGCAGCCAACTCCGCACAGATACGCAGTATTTT	CASSQLRTDTQYF
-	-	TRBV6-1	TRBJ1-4	TGTGCCAGCAGTGAACCCCCAAACATGGGCGAAAAACTGTTTTTT	CASSEPPNMGEKLFF
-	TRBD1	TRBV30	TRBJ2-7	TGTGCCTGGAGGATGTCAGGGGGCGCCGAGCAGTACTTC	CAWRMSGGAEQYF
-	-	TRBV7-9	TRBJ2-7	TGTGCCAGCAGCCCGGTTAGAATGAGGGGACTTGACTCCTACGAGCAGTACTTC	CASSPVRMRGLDSYEQYF
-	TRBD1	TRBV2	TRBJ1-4	TGTGCCAGCGGTGAAGGGACAGGGTACGAAAAACTGTTTTTT	CASGEGTGYEKLFF
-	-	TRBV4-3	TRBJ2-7	TGCGCCAGCAGCCAAGAGTGGACTTCCTGCGAGCAGTACTTC	CASSQEWTSCEQYF
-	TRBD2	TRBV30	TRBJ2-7	TGTGCCTGGATGGGAGGGAGTGAGCAGTACTTC	CAWMGGSEQYF
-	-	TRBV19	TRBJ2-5	TGTGCCAGTAGTATGACCTTACTAGCTTCGGAGACCCAGTACTTC	CASSMTLLASETQYF
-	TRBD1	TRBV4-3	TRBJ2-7	TGCGCCAGCAGCCAAGGGACAGGTTACGAGCAGTACTTC	CASSQGTGYEQYF
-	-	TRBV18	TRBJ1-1	TGTGCCAGCTCACCGGTCTCAGGCCCGAACACTGAAGCTTTCTTT	CASSPVSGPNTEAFF
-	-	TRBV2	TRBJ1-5	TGTGCCAGCAGCGGGGCCCGGGGGGGCAATCAGCCCCAGCATTTT	CASSGARGGNQPQHF
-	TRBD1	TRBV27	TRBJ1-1	TGTGCCAGCAGCTTAACCGGGACAGCTTACTCGAACACTGAAGCTTTCTTT	CASSLTGTAYSNTEAFF